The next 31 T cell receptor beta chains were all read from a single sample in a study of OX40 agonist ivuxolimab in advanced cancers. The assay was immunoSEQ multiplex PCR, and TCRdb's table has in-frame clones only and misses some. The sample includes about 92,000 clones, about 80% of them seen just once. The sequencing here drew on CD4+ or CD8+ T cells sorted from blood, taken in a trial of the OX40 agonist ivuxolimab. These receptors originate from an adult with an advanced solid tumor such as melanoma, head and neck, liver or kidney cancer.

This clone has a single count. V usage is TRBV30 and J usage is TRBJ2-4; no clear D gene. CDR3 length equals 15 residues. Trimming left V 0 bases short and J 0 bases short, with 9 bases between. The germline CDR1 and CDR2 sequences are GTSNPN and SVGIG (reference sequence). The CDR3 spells CAWSVVGIAKNIQYF. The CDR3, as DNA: TGTGCCTGGAGTGTAGTTGGGATAGCCAAAAACATTCAGTACTTC.

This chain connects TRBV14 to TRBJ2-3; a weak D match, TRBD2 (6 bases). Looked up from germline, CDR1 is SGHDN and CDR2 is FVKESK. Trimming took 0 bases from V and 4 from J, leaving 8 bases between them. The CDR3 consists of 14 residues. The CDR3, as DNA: TGTGCCAGCAGCCAAGATTGGGAGGCAGATACGCAGTATTTT. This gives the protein CASSQDWEADTQYF.

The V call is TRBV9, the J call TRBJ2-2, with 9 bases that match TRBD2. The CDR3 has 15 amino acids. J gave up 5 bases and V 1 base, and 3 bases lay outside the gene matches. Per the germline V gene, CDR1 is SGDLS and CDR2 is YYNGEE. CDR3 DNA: TGTGCCAGCAGCGTATTAGCGGGAGCTACCGGGGAGCTGTTTTTT. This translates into CASSVLAGATGELFF.

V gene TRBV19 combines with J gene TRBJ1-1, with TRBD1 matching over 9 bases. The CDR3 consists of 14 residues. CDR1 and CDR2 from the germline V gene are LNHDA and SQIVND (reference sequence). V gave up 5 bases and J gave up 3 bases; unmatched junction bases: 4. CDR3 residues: CASSEGQGDTEAFF. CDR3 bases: TGTGCCAGTAGTGAGGGACAGGGTGACACTGAAGCTTTCTTT.

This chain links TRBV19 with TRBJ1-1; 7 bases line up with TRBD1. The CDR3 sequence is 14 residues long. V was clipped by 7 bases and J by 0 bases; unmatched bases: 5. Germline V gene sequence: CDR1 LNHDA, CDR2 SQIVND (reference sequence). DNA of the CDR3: TGTGCCAGTACCCGACAGGGAATGAACACTGAAGCTTTCTTT. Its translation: CASTRQGMNTEAFF. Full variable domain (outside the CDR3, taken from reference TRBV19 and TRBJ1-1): DGGITQSPKYLFRKEGQNVTLSCEQNLNHDAMYWYRQDPGQGLRLIYYSQIVNDFQKGDIAEGYSVSREKKESFPLTVTSAQKNPTAFYLCASTRQGMNTEAFFGQGTRLTVV.

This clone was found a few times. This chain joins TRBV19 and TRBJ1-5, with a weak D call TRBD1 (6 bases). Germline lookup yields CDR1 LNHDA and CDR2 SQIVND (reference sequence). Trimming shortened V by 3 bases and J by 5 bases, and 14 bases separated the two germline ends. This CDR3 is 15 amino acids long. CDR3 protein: CASSIEGQGYQPQHF. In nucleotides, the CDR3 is TGTGCCAGTAGTATTGAAGGGCAGGGGTATCAGCCCCAGCATTTT.

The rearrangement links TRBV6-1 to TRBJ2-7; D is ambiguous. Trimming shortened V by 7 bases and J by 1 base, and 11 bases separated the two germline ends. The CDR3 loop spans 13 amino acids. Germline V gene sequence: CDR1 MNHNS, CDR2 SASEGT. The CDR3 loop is CASMGTESYEQYF. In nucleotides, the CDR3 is TGTGCCAGCATGGGAACTGAATCCTACGAGCAGTACTTC.

The CDR3 nucleotides read TGTGCCAGCTCACACCCGGGAACAGGGATCTACGAGCAGTACTTC. Encoded protein: CASSHPGTGIYEQYF. The chain carries TRBV18 and TRBJ2-7, with D perhaps matching TRBD1 (6 bases). Trimming shortened V by 4 bases and J by 3 bases, and 16 bases separated the two germline ends. This CDR3 has 15 amino acids. The germline CDR1 and CDR2 sequences are KGHSH and LQKENI.

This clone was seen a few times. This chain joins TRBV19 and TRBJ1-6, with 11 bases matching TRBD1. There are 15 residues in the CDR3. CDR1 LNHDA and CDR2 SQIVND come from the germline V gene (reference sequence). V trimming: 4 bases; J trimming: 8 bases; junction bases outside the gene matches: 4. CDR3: CASSTSGQGDSPLHF. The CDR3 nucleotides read TGTGCCAGTAGTACCTCGGGACAGGGGGATTCACCCCTCCACTTT.

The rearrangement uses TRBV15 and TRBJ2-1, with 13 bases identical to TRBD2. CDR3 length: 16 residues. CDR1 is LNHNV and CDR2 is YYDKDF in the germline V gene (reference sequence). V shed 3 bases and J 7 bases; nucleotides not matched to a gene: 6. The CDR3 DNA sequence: TGTGCCACCAGCAGGGCCGGACTAGCGGGGGTGAATGAGCAGTTCTTC. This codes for CATSRAGLAGVNEQFF.

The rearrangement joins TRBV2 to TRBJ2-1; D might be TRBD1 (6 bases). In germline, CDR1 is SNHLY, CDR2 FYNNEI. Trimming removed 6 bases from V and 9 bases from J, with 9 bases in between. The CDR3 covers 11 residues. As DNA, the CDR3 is TGTGCCAGCAGGGGGGCGAGTGAGCAGTTCTTC. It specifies CASRGASEQFF.

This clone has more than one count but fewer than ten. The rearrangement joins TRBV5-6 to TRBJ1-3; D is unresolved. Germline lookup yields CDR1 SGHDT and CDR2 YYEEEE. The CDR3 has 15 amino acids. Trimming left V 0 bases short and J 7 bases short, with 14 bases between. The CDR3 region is CASSLAAVSANTIYF. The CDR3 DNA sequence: TGTGCCAGCAGCTTGGCGGCAGTCAGTGCGAACACCATATATTTT.

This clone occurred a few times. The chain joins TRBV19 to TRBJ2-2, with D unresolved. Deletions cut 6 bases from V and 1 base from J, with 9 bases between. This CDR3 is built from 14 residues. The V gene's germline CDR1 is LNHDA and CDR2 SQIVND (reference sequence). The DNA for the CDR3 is TGTGCCAGTAGAACAAGACTGAACACCGGGGAGCTGTTTTTT. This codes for CASRTRLNTGELFF.

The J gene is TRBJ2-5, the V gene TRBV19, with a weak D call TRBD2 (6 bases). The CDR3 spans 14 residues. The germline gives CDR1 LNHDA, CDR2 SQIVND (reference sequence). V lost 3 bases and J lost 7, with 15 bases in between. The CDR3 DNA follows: TGTGCCAGTAGTATGAGGGAGGTGAGCGGGACCCAGTACTTC. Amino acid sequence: CASSMREVSGTQYF.

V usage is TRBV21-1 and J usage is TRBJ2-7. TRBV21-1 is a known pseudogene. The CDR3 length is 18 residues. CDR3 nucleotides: TGTGCCAGCAGCAAAAAGGTGGCCGAAAGCGGCAAGGGGCGCGAGCAGTACTTC. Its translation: CASSKKVAESGKGREQYF.

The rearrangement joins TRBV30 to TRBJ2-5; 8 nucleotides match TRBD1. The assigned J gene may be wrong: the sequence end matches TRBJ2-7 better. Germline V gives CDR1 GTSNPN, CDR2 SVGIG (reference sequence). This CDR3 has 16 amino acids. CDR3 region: CAWKNKGGQGSYEQYF. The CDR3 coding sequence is TGTGCCTGGAAGAACAAGGGCGGACAGGGCTCCTACGAGCAGTACTTC.

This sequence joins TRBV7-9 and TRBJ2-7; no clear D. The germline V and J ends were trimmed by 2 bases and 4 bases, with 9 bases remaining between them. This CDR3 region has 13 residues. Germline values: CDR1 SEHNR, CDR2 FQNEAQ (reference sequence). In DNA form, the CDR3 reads TGTGCCAGCAGCTTAAAACATCCGTACGAGCAGTACTTC. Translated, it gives CASSLKHPYEQYF.

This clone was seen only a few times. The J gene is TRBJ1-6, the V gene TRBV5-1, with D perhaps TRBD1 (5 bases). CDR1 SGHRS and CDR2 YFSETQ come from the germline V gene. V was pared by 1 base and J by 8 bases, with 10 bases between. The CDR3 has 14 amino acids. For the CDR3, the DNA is TGCGCCAGCAGCTTGCGGGTACAGGATTCACCCCTCCACTTT. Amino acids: CASSLRVQDSPLHF. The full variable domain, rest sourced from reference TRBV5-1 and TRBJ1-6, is KAGVTQTPRYLIKTRGQQVTLSCSPISGHRSVSWYQQTPGQGLQFLFEYFSETQRNKGNFPGRFSGRQFSNSRSEMNVSTLELGDSALYLCASSLRVQDSPLHFGNGTRLTVT.

CDR3 in amino acids: CASSVGLERGYNEQFF. The CDR3, as DNA: TGTGCCAGCAGCGTGGGGCTAGAGCGGGGGTACAATGAGCAGTTCTTC. This sequence joins TRBV9 and TRBJ2-1; 8 bases are shared with TRBD2. The germline CDR1 and CDR2 sequences are SGDLS and YYNGEE. The CDR3 consists of 16 residues. With 2 bases clipped from V and 4 bases from J, the junction kept 8 bases outside the gene matches.

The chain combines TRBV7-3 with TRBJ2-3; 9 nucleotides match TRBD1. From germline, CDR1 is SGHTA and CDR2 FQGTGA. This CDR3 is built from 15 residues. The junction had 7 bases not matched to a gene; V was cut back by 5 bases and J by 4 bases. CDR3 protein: CASSLTGGASDTQYF. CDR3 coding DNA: TGTGCCAGCAGCCTTACAGGGGGCGCCTCAGATACGCAGTATTTT. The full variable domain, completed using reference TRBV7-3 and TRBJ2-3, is GAGVSQTPSNKVTEKGKYVELRCDPISGHTALYWYRQSLGQGPEFLIYFQGTGAADDSGLPNDRFFAVRPEGSVSTLKIQRTERGDSAVYLCASSLTGGASDTQYFGPGTRLTVL.

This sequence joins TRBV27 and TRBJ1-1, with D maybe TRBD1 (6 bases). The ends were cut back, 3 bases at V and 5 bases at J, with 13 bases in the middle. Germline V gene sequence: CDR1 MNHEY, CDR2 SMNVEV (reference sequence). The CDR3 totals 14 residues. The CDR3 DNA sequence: TGTGCCAGCAGTTTCACGGGGGCGCGAACTGAAGCTTTCTTT. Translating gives CASSFTGARTEAFF.

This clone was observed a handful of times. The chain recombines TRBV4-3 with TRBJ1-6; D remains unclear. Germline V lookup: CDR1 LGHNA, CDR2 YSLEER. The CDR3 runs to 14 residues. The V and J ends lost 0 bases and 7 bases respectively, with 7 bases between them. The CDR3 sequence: CASSQDLTNSPLHF. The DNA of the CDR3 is TGCGCCAGCAGCCAAGATCTAACAAATTCACCCCTCCACTTT.

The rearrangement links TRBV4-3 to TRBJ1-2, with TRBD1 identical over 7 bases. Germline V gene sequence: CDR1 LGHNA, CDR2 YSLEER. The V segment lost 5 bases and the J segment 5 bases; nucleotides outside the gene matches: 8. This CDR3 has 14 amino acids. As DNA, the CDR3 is TGCGCCAGCAGCGAAATCGGGACAGTATATGGCTACACCTTC. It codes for CASSEIGTVYGYTF.

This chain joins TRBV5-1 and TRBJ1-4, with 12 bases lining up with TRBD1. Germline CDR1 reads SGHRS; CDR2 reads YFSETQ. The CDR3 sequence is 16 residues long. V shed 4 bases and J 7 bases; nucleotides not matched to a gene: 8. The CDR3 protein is CASSHGTGGQGEKLFF. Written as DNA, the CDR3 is TGCGCCAGCAGCCACGGGACAGGGGGCCAGGGTGAAAAACTGTTTTTT.

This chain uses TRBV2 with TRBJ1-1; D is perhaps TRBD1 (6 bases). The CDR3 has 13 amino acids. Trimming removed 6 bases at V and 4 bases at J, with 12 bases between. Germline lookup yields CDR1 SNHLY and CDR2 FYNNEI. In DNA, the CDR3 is TGTGCCAGCAGCCCACGGGGGGCCACTGAAGCTTTCTTT. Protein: CASSPRGATEAFF.

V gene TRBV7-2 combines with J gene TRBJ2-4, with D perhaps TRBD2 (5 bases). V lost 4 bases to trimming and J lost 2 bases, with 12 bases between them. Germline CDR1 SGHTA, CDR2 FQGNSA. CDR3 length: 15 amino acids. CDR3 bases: TGTGCCAGCAGCTCGCCGAGGGAATCCAAAAACATTCAGTACTTC. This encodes CASSSPRESKNIQYF.

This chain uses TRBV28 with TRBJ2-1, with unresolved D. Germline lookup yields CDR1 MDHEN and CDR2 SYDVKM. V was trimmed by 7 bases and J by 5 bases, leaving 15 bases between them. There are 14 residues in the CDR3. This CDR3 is CASTRTTEDNEQFF. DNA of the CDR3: TGTGCCAGCACCCGGACCACCGAGGACAATGAGCAGTTCTTC.

The CDR3 DNA reads TGTGCCATCAGTGAGGGGCTAGCGACAGATACGCAGTATTTT. Amino acids: CAISEGLATDTQYF. V and J are TRBV10-3 and TRBJ2-3; maybe TRBD2 (6 bases). The CDR3 runs to 14 residues. Trimming stripped 2 bases from V and 3 bases from J, with 9 bases between. Germline CDR1 is ENHRY and CDR2 is SYGVKD.

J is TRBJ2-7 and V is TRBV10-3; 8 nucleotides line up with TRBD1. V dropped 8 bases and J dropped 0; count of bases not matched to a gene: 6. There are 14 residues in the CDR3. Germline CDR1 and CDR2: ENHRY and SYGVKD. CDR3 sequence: CAIGRTGSSYEQYF. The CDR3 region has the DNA TGTGCCATCGGTAGGACAGGGAGCTCCTACGAGCAGTACTTC.

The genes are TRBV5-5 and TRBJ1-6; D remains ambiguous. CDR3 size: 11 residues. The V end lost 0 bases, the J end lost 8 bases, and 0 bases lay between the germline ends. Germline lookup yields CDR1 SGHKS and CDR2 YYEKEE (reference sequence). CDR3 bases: TGTGCCAGCAGCTTGGATTCACCCCTCCACTTT. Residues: CASSLDSPLHF.

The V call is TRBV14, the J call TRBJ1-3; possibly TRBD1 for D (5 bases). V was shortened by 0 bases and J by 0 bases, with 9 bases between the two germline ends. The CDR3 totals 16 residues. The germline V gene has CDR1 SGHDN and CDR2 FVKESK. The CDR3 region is CASSQELGGSGNTIYF. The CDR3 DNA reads TGTGCCAGCAGCCAAGAACTCGGGGGCTCTGGAAACACCATATATTTT.